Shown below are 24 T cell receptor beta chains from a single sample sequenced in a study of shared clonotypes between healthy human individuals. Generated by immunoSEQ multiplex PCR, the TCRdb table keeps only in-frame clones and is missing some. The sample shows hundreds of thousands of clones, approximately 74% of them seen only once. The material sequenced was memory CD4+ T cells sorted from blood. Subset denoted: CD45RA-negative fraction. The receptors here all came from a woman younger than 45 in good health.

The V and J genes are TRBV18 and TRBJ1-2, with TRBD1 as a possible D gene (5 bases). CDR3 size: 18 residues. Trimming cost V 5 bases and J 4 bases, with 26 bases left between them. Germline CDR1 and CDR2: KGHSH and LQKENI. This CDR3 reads CASSFHARASIGVYGYTF. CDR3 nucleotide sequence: TGTGCCAGCTCATTTCACGCCAGGGCCTCTATCGGGGTCTATGGCTACACCTTC.

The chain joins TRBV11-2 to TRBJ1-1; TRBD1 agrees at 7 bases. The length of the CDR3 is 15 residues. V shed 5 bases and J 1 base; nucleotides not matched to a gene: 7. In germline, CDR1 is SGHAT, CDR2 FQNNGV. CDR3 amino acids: CASSPRDRTNTEAFF. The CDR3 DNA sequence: TGTGCCAGCAGCCCTAGGGACAGAACGAACACTGAAGCTTTCTTT. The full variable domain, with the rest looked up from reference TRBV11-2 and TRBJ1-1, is EAGVAQSPRYKIIEKRQSVAFWCNPISGHATLYWYQQILGQGPKLLIQFQNNGVVDDSQLPKDRFSAERLKGVDSTLKIQPAKLEDSAVYLCASSPRDRTNTEAFFGQGTRLTVV.

CDR3 residues: CASTMRDTQYF. The DNA of the CDR3 is TGTGCCAGCACCATGCGGGATACGCAGTATTTT. The chain combines TRBV6-1 with TRBJ2-3; no reliable D call. The V gene lost 7 bases and the J gene lost 6 bases, with 8 bases spanning the gap. From germline, CDR1 is MNHNS and CDR2 SASEGT. The CDR3 runs to 11 residues.

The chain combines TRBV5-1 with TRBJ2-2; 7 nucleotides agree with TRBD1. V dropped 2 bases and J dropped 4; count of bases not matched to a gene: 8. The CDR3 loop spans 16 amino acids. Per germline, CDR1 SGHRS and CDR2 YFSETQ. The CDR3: CASSLNRGLITGELFF. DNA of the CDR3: TGCGCCAGCAGCTTAAACAGGGGATTGATCACCGGGGAGCTGTTTTTT.

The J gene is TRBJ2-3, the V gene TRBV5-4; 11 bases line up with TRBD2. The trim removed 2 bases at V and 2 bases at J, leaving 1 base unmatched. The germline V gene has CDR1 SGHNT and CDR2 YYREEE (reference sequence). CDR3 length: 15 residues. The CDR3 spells CASSFSGRATDTQYF. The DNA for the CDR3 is TGTGCCAGCAGCTTTAGCGGGAGGGCCACAGATACGCAGTATTTT.

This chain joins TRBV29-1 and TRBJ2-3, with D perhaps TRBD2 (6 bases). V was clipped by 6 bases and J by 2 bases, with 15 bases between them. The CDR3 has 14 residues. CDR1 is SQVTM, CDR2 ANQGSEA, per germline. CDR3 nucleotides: TGCAGCGTCGGGGAGGCGGCCTCCACAGATACGCAGTATTTT. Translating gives CSVGEAASTDTQYF.

CDR3 coding DNA: TGTGCCAGCAGCTTAGAAGCCTATAGCAATCAGCCCCAGCATTTT. This gives the protein CASSLEAYSNQPQHF. V is TRBV11-2 and J is TRBJ1-5; D ambiguous. Germline values: CDR1 SGHAT, CDR2 FQNNGV. V shed 0 bases and J shed 0 bases, with 6 bases lying between them. This CDR3 is 15 amino acids long.

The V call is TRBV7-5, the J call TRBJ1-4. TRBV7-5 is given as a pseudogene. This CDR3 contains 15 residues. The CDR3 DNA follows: TGTGTCAGAAGCCCGGGGACTCCCAGGTGTGAAAAACTGTTTTTT. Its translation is CVRSPGTPRCEKLFF.

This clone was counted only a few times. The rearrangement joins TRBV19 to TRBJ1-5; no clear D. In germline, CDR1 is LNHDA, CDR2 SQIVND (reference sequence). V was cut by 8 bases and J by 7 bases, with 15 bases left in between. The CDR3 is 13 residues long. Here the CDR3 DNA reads TGTGCCAGTCATATAATGGGGAGACAGCCCCAGCATTTT. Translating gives CASHIMGRQPQHF.

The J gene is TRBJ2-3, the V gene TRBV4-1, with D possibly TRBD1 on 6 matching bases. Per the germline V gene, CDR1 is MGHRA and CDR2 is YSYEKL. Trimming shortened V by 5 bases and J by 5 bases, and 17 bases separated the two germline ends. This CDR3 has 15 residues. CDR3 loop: CASSSKGVRLDTQYF. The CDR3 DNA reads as TGCGCCAGCAGCTCAAAGGGGGTCCGGCTAGATACGCAGTATTTT.

Here the CDR3 reads CASSANSGTYEQYF. The CDR3 region has the DNA TGTGCCAGCAGTGCGAACAGTGGTACCTACGAGCAGTACTTC. The V call is TRBV2, the J call TRBJ2-7; D gene unclear. Trimming pared 4 bases from V and 2 bases from J, leaving 12 bases between. The CDR3 extends over 14 amino acids. CDR1 SNHLY and CDR2 FYNNEI come from the germline V gene. Supplemented by reference TRBV2 and TRBJ2-7, the full variable domain reads EPEVTQTPSHQVTQMGQEVILRCVPISNHLYFYWYRQILGQKVEFLVSFYNNEISEKSEIFDDQFSVERPDGSNFTLKIRSTKLEDSAMYFCASSANSGTYEQYFGPGTRLTVT.

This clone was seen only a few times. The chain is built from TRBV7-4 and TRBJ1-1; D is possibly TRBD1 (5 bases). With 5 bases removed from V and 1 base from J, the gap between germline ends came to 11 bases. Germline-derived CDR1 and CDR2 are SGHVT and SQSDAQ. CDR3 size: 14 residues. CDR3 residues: CASSASTENTEAFF. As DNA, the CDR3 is TGTGCCAGCAGCGCCTCGACAGAGAACACTGAAGCTTTCTTT.

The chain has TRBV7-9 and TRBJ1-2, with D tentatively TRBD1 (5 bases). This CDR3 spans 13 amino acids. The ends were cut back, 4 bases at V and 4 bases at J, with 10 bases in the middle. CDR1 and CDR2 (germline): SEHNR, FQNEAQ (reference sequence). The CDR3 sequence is CASSSSGGYGYTF. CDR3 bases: TGTGCCAGCAGCTCTAGTGGGGGCTATGGCTACACCTTC. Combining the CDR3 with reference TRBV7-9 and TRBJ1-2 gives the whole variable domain DTGVSQNPRHKITKRGQNVTFRCDPISEHNRLYWYRQTLGQGPEFLTYFQNEAQLEKSRLLSDRFSAERPKGSFSTLEIQRTEQGDSAMYLCASSSSGGYGYTFGSGTRLTVV.

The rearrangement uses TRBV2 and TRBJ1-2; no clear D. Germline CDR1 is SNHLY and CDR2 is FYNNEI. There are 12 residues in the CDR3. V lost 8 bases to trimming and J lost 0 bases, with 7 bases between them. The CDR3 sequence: CASEGPNYGYTF. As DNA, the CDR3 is TGTGCCAGCGAGGGCCCTAACTATGGCTACACCTTC.

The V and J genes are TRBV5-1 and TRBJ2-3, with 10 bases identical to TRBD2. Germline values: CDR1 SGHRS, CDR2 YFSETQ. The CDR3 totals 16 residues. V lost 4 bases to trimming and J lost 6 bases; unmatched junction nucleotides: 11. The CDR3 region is CASSLGASGGGDTQYF. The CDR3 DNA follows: TGCGCCAGCAGCCTCGGGGCTAGCGGGGGTGGGGATACGCAGTATTTT. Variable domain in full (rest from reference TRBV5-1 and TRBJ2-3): KAGVTQTPRYLIKTRGQQVTLSCSPISGHRSVSWYQQTPGQGLQFLFEYFSETQRNKGNFPGRFSGRQFSNSRSEMNVSTLELGDSALYLCASSLGASGGGDTQYFGPGTRLTVL.

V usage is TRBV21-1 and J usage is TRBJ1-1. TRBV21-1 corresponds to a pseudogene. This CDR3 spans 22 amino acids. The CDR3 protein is CASSYSWGRTLGPKRLNTEAFF. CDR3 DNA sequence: TGTGCCAGCAGCTACTCCTGGGGTCGGACCCTGGGCCCAAAAAGGTTGAACACTGAAGCTTTCTTT.

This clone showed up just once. In nucleotides, the CDR3 is TGCGCCAGCAGCCAAGGCAGGGTAGGGTCCTACAATGAGCAGTTCTTC. It yields the protein CASSQGRVGSYNEQFF. V usage is TRBV4-1 and J usage is TRBJ2-1; D perhaps matches TRBD1 (5 bases). Per the germline V gene, CDR1 is MGHRA and CDR2 is YSYEKL. Trimming removed 1 base from V and 1 base from J, with 11 bases in between. The CDR3 is 16 amino acids.

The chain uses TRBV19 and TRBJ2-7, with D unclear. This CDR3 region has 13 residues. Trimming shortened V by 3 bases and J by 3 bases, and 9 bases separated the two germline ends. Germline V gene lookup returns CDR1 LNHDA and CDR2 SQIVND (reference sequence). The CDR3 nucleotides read TGTGCCAGTAGTATCTCGTATCGCTACGAGCAGTACTTC. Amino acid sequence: CASSISYRYEQYF.

CDR3 coding DNA: TGTGCCAGTAGCCAGATAGACAGGAACACCGGGGAGCTGTTTTTT. Amino acid sequence: CASSQIDRNTGELFF. This chain uses TRBV19 with TRBJ2-2; TRBD1 might be the D (5 bases). Germline V lookup: CDR1 LNHDA, CDR2 SQIVND (reference sequence). This CDR3 is built from 15 residues. V gave up 6 bases and J gave up 1 base, with 12 bases separating them.

The CDR3 sequence: CASSPRGSRNTEAFF. The CDR3 nucleotides are TGCGCCAGCAGCCCCAGGGGAAGCAGAAACACTGAAGCTTTCTTT. The V and J genes are TRBV10-2 and TRBJ1-1; perhaps TRBD1 as D (6 bases). The V and J ends lost 6 bases and 2 bases respectively, with 16 bases between them. Germline CDR1 is WSHSY and CDR2 is SAAADI. The length of the CDR3 is 15 residues.

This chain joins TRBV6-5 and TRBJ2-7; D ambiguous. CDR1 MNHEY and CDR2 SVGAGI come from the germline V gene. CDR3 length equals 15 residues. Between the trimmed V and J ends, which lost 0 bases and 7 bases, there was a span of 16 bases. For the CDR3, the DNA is TGTGCCAGCAGTTACTCAACCGCTTCGTTGGCGGAGCAGTACTTC. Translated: CASSYSTASLAEQYF.

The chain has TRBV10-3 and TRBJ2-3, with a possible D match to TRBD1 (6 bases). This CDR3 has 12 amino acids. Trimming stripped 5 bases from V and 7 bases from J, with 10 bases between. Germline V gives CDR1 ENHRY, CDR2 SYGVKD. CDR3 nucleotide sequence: TGTGCCATCAGTTTACAGGGAAATACGCAGTATTTT. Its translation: CAISLQGNTQYF.

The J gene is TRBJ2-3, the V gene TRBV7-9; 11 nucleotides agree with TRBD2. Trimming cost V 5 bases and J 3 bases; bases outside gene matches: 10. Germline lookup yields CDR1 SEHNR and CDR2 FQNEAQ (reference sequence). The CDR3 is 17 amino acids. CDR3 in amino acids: CASSPRRLAGGTDTQYF. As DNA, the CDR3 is TGTGCCAGCAGCCCTCGGCGGCTAGCGGGAGGAACAGATACGCAGTATTTT.

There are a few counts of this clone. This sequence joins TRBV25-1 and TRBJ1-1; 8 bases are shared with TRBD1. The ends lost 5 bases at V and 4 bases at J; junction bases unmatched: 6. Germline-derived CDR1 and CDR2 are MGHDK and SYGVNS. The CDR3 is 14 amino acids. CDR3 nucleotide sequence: TGTGCCAGCAGTTCAGGGGGCGCGATCACTGAAGCTTTCTTT. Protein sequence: CASSSGGAITEAFF.